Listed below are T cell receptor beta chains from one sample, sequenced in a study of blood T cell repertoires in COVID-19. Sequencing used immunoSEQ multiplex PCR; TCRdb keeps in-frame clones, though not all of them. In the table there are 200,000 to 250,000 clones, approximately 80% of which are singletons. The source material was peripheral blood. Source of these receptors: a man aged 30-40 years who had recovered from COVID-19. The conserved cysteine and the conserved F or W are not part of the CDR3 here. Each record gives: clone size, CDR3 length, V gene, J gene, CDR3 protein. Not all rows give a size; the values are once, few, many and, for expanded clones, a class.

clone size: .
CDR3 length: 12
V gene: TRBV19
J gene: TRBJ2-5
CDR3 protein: ASSISIFAETQY

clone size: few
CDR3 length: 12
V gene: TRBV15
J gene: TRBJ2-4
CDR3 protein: ATSRARDGAIQY

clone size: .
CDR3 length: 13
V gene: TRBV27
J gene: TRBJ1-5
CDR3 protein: ASSLQGFGNQPQH

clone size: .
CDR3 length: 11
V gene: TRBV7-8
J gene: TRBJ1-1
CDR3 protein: ASSQQGGTEAF

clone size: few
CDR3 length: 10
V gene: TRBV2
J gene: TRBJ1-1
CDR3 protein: AILRGNTEAF

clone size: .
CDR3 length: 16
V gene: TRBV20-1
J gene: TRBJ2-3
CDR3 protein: SASFLAGGSINTDTQY

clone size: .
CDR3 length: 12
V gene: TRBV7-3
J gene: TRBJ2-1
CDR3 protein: ASSLLAADNEQF

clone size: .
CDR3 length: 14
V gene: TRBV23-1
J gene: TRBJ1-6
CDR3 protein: ASSQSGGQGSSPLH

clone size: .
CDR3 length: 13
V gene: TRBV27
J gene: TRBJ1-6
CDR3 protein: ASSPDRTYNSPLH

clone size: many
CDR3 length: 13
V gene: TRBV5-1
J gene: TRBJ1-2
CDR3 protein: ASSLVVGGDYGYT

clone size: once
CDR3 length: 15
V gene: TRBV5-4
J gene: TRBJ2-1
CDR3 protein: ASSPQPIAGGLDEQF

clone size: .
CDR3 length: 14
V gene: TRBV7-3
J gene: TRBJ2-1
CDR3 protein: ASSVLTSGGVDEQF

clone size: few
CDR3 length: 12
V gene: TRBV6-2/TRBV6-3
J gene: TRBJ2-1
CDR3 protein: ASSPRDSVNEQF

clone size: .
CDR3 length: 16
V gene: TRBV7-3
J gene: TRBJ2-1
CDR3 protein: ASSLSPQQEGYYNEQF

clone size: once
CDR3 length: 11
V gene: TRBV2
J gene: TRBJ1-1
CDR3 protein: ASSVQPNTEAF

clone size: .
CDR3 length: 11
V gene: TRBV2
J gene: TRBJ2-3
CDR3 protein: ASSGQGVHTQY

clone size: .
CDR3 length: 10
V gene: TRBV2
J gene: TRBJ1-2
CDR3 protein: ASEIAQPGYT

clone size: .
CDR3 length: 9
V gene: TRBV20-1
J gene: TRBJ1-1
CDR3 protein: SARGAGEAF

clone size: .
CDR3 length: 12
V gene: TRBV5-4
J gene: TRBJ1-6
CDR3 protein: ASSLMLTGSPLH

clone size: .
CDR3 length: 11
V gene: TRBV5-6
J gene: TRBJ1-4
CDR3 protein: ASSFEGEEKLF

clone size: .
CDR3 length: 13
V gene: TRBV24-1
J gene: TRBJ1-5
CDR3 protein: ATSDSQGNDQPQH

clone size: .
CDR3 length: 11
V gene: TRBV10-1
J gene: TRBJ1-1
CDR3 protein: ASSEYREAEAF

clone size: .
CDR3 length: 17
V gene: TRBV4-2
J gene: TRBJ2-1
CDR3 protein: ASSQVIPGSASSYNEQF

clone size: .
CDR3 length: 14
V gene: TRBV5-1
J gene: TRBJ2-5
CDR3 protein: ASSLGRGLSQETQY

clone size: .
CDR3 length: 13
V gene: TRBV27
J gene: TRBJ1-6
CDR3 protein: ASSLRGSYNSPLH

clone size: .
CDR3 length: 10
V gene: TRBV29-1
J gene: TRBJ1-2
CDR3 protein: SAGAIDYGYT

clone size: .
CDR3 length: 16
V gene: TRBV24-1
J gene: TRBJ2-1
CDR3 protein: ATSDSQGGGLAYNEQF

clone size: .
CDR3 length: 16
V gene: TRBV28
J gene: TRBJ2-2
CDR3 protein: ASSLGQGGRSDTGELF

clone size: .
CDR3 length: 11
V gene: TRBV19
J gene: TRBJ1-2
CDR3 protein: ASTIDREYGYT

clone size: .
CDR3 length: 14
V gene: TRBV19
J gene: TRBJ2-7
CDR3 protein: ASSVQLTGGGYEQY

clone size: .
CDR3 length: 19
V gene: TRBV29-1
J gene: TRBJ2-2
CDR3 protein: SVEDSVGRPDRGGNTGELF

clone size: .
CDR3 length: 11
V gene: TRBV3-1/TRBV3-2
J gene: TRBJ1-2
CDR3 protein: ASSLGPGYGYT

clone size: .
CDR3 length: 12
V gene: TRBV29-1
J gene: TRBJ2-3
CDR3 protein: SVAQGKTRDTQY

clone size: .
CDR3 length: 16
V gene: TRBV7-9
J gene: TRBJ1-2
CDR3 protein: ASSSPTRDTLGIYGYT

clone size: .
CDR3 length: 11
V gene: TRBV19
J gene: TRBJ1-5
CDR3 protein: ASRRTGSQPQH

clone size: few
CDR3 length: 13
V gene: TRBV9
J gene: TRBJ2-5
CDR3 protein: ASSVGDRVLETQY

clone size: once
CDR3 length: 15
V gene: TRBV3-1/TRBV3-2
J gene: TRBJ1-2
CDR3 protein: ASSQDTAGYPNYGYT